The sequence of this T cell receptor (beta chain) was determined in a study of T cell responses to AZD1222 COVID-19 vaccine. Findings and caveats of the study: Only a handful of AZD1222 recipients tested seropositive at baseline. Repertoire sampling happened only post peak T cell response. Clonal diversity may have been underestimated in mostly white British donors.

Sequenced by immunoSEQ multiplex PCR; TCRdb stores in-frame clones only, minus some. The sample comprises around 120,000 clones, about 90% of which are singletons, and 14% rests with the top ten. In the case of this clone: Its antigen is unidentified.

This clonotype originated in an adult in good health. This material consisted of peripheral blood, taken on day 0 of AZD1222 vaccination.

CDR3 loop: CASSPIGRTATAGQFF. The DNA of the CDR3 is TGTGCCAGCAGTCCCATAGGTCGGACAGCTACGGCGGGCCAGTTCTTC. V and J are TRBV27 and TRBJ2-1; possible D gene TRBD1, 6 bases. This CDR3 is built from 16 residues. Trimming pared 5 bases from V and 13 bases from J, leaving 27 bases between. Germline assignment: CDR1 MNHEY and CDR2 SMNVEV (reference sequence).